The entry that follows covers one T cell receptor beta chain sequence. The authors' processing: Reference gene primer amplification yielded estimated nucleated cell counts. Sequenced by immunoSEQ multiplex PCR; TCRdb stores in-frame clones only, minus some. That table gives V, J and clone size, and the DNA gave D and trimming. Altogether about 10,000 clones are present, about 86% being singletons, with the ten largest covering around 8%. The data were obtained in a study of blood T cell repertoires in COVID-19. Study summary: COVID-19 samples collected from the United States, Italy and Spain covered acute and convalescent phases. From T cells, B-cell-depleted T cells, or PBMCs came the material, which was cDNA or gDNA.

There are 14 residues in the CDR3. Trimming removed 3 bases from V and 5 bases from J; junction bases left unmatched: 7. CDR1 is SGHDT and CDR2 is YYEEEE in the germline V gene. This clonotype was obtained from a human donor in a cohort sampled during active COVID-19. V is TRBV5-6 and J is TRBJ2-5; TRBD2 matches at 7 bases. What was sequenced was peripheral blood. This CDR3 reads CASSWAGGRETQYF. The DNA for the CDR3 is TGTGCCAGCAGCTGGGCCGGGGGGAGGGAGACCCAGTACTTC.